This T cell receptor (beta chain) was retrieved from a study of CD8 T cells in Susac syndrome. General study points: It was acknowledged by the study that relatively few individuals were included in its TCR sequencing and HLA analysis.

The study sequenced TCR beta in blood CD8+ and CD4+ T cells. Negative isolation yielded the CD8+ and CD4+ T cells, while FACS enriched the TEMRA cells. Random hexamers were used to reverse transcribe an amount of about 0.5 to 1 ug RNA. TCR beta CDR3 was amplified by immunoSEQ multiplex PCR. This amplification extended across 54 Vbeta and 13 Jbeta segments. TCRdb analysed the immunoSEQ multiplex PCR reads with MiXCR anew, one entry per CDR3 protein. The sample carries roughly 120,000 distinct CDR3 sequences, around 94% recorded once. On this clonotype: Antigen unknown.

Sequencing was done on a sample of CD4+ T cells from PBMCs. The sequence was obtained from a human donor with multiple sclerosis.

DNA for the CDR3: TGTGCCATCAGTGAGCCCTCGGCCAAAAACATTCAGTACTTC. Translating gives CAISEPSAKNIQYF. The chain carries TRBV10-3 and TRBJ2-4; D remains unclear. The length of the CDR3 is 14 residues. V lost 2 bases, J lost 1 base, and 6 bases lay in between. Germline-derived CDR1 and CDR2 are ENHRY and SYGVKD.